The 13 T cell receptor beta chains below all came from one sample that was sequenced in a study of shared T cell receptors in the human thymus. Sequenced by immunoSEQ multiplex PCR; TCRdb stores in-frame clones only, minus some. Among 500,000 to 750,000 clones listed, approximately 87% were seen once. In addition, the sample was reused for a study of human thymus T cells.

The sequencing sample was made of thymocytes. The source is a boy under two years old with a congenital heart defect.

The chain employs TRBV27 and TRBJ1-3, with 8 bases aligning to TRBD1. The CDR3 extends over 18 amino acids. Germline V lookup: CDR1 MNHEY, CDR2 SMNVEV (reference sequence). The trim removed 5 bases at V and 0 bases at J, leaving 12 bases unmatched. CDR3: CASSPHPGQADSGNTIYF. The CDR3 bases are TGTGCCAGCAGTCCTCACCCGGGACAGGCCGACTCTGGAAACACCATATATTTT.

The gene calls are TRBV21-1 and TRBJ1-5; the table's TRBD1 call for D was not verified on the DNA. TRBV21-1 is a documented pseudogene. CDR3 length equals 18 residues. This CDR3 is CASSKATQVPHSNQPQHF. For the CDR3, the DNA is TGTGCCAGCAGCAAAGCCACCCAGGTTCCACATAGCAATCAGCCCCAGCATTTT.

V and J are TRBV27 and TRBJ1-2; TRBD1 matches 7 bases. Germline V gene sequence: CDR1 MNHEY, CDR2 SMNVEV (reference sequence). The CDR3 has 13 residues. The V gene end was trimmed by 5 bases and the J gene end by 4 bases; junction bases not matched to a gene: 4. CDR3 region: CASSLQGGYGYTF. CDR3 bases: TGTGCCAGCAGTCTGCAGGGGGGCTATGGCTACACCTTC.

The gene calls are TRBV14 and TRBJ1-1; D is uncertain. V gave up 5 bases and J gave up 0 bases, with 7 bases separating them. The CDR3 is made up of 13 amino acids. Germline-derived CDR1 and CDR2 are SGHDN and FVKESK. CDR3 sequence reads: CASSSDLNTEAFF. CDR3 bases: TGTGCCAGCAGCTCTGACTTGAACACTGAAGCTTTCTTT.

The chain uses TRBV7-6 and TRBJ2-2, with TRBD2 identical over 9 bases. Germline CDR1 and CDR2: SGHVS and FNYEAQ. The CDR3 is 22 amino acids. The junction had 25 bases not matched to a gene; V was cut back by 5 bases and J by 3 bases. In DNA form, the CDR3 reads TGTGCCAGCAGCCTATTGGTCGGGCAGATAAAAGTAGCGGGAGCGGACACCGGGGAGCTGTTTTTT. Its translation is CASSLLVGQIKVAGADTGELFF.

The chain combines TRBV6-5 with TRBJ1-1, with a weak D call TRBD1 (6 bases). The germline V gene encodes CDR1 MNHEY and CDR2 SVGAGI. The length of the CDR3 is 14 residues. V gave up 2 bases and J gave up 11 bases, with 18 bases separating them. CDR3: CASSYGTHGGRAFF. The CDR3 coding sequence is TGTGCCAGCAGTTACGGGACCCACGGGGGGCGGGCTTTCTTT.

The rearrangement joins TRBV2 to TRBJ1-5, with D perhaps TRBD1 (6 bases). The V gene lost 7 bases and the J gene lost 11 bases, with 21 bases spanning the gap. This CDR3 has 14 amino acids. The germline CDR1 and CDR2 sequences are SNHLY and FYNNEI. The CDR3 DNA reads as TGTGCCAGCACTAAAGGGGGGGAAATCAGGACCCAGCATTTT. Protein product: CASTKGGEIRTQHF.

This chain links TRBV9 with TRBJ2-3, with 9 bases that match TRBD2. V lost 6 bases, J lost 3 bases, and 11 bases stayed unmatched. The CDR3 loop spans 16 amino acids. Germline CDR1 is SGDLS and CDR2 is YYNGEE. CDR3 residues: CASNCGRAGKTDTQYF. DNA for the CDR3: TGTGCCAGCAACTGCGGGAGGGCCGGGAAAACAGATACGCAGTATTTT.

The chain carries TRBV9 and TRBJ2-3; 8 bases fit TRBD2. CDR3 size: 16 residues. V dropped 2 bases and J dropped 1; count of bases not matched to a gene: 6. Germline-derived CDR1 and CDR2 are SGDLS and YYNGEE. CDR3 sequence: CASSVKAGVGTDTQYF. The DNA for the CDR3 is TGTGCCAGCAGCGTCAAAGCGGGAGTGGGCACAGATACGCAGTATTTT.

In its sample, this clone was seen once. This chain connects TRBV18 to TRBJ2-3, with 9 bases fitting TRBD2. Germline CDR1 is KGHSH and CDR2 is LQKENI. V lost 2 bases to trimming and J lost 1 base; unmatched junction nucleotides: 7. This CDR3 region has 17 residues. The CDR3 region has the DNA TGTGCCAGCTCACCAGATGGAGCGGGAGGTGGCACAGATACGCAGTATTTT. The encoded protein is CASSPDGAGGGTDTQYF.

V usage is TRBV27 and J usage is TRBJ2-7, with D possibly TRBD2 on 6 matching bases. Trimming pared 5 bases from V and 8 bases from J, leaving 31 bases between. CDR3 length: 18 amino acids. Germline CDR1 MNHEY, CDR2 SMNVEV (reference sequence). This CDR3 is CASSPRRGERSYPRQQYF. DNA of the CDR3: TGTGCCAGCAGTCCCCGGCGGGGAGAGCGGTCCTACCCTCGTCAGCAGTACTTC.

The chain carries TRBV15 and TRBJ2-3; D possibly corresponds to TRBD1 (6 bases). V was pared by 5 bases and J by 0 bases, with 15 bases between. Germline-derived CDR1 and CDR2 are LNHNV and YYDKDF (reference sequence). The CDR3 runs 16 residues. The CDR3 sequence is CATSLRTAASTDTQYF. CDR3 nucleotide sequence: TGTGCCACCAGCCTCAGGACAGCGGCTAGCACAGATACGCAGTATTTT.

This chain links TRBV29-1 with TRBJ2-1; 10 nucleotides align to TRBD2. The CDR3 sequence is 14 residues long. Germline CDR1 and CDR2: SQVTM and ANQGSEA. V lost 7 bases and J lost 8; bases outside the gene matches: 11. The CDR3 nucleotides are TGCAGCGGATTCTCTAGCGGGAGTAGGGATGAGCAGTTCTTC. Encoded protein: CSGFSSGSRDEQFF.